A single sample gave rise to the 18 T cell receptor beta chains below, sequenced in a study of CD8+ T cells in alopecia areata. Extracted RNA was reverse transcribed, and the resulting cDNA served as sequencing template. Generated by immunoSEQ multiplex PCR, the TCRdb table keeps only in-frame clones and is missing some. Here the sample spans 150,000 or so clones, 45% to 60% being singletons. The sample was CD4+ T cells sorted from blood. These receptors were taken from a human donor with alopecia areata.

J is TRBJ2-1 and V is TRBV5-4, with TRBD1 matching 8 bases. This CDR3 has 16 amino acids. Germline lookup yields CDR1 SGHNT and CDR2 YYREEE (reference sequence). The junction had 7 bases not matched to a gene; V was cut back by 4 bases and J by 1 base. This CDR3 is CASSTQQGVSYNEQFF. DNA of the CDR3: TGTGCCAGCAGCACCCAACAGGGGGTATCCTACAATGAGCAGTTCTTC.

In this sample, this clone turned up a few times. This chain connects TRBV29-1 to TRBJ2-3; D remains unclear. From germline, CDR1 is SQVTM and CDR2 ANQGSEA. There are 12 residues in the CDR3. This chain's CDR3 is CSVKRATDTQYF. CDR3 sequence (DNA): TGCAGTGTTAAGAGAGCCACAGATACGCAGTATTTT.

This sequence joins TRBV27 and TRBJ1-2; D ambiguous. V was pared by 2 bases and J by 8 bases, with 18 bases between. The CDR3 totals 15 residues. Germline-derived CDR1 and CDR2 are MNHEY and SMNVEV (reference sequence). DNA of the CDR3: TGTGCCAGCAGTTTAGGAGGGCTCGTAGCATCCGGCTACACCTTC. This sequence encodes CASSLGGLVASGYTF.

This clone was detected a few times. This CDR3 reads CASSVGGNIQYF. DNA for the CDR3: TGTGCCAGCAGCGTAGGTGGAAACATTCAGTACTTC. The chain employs TRBV9 and TRBJ2-4; D ambiguous. The germline V gene encodes CDR1 SGDLS and CDR2 YYNGEE. The CDR3 covers 12 residues. The V and J ends lost 0 bases and 6 bases respectively, with 4 bases between them.

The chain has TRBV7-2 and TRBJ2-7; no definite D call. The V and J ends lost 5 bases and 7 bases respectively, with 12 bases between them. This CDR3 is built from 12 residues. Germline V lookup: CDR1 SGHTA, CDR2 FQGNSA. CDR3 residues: CASSPVRVEQYF. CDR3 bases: TGTGCCAGCAGCCCGGTTCGCGTGGAGCAGTACTTC.

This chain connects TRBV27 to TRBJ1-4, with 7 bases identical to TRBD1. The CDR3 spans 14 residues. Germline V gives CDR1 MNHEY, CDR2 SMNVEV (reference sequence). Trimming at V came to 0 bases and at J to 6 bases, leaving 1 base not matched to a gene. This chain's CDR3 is CASSLSTGYEKLFF. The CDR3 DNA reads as TGTGCCAGCAGTTTATCGACAGGGTATGAAAAACTGTTTTTT.

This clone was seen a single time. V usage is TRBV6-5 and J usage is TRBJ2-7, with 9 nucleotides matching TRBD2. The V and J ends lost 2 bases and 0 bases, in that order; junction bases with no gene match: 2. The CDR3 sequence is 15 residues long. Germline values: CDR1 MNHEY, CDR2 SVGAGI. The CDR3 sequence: CASSYLSGGSYEQYF. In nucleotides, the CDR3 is TGTGCCAGCAGTTACCTTAGCGGGGGCTCCTACGAGCAGTACTTC.

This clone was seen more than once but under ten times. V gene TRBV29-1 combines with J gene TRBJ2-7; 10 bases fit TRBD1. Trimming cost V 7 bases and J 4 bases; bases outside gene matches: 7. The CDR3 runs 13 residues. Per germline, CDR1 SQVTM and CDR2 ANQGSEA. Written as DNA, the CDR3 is TGCAGCGCCGACAGGGGGCTTTGTTACGAGCAGTACTTC. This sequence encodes CSADRGLCYEQYF.

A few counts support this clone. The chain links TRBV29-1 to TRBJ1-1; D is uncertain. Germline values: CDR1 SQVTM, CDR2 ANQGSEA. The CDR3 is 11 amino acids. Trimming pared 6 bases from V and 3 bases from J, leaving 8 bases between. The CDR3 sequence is CSVHLDTEAFF. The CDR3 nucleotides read TGCAGCGTCCACTTGGACACTGAAGCTTTCTTT.

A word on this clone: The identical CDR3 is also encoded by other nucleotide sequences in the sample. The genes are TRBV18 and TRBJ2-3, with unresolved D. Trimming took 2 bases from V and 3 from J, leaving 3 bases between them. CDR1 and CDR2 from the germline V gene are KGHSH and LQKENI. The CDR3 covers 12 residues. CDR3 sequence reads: CASSPSTDTQYF. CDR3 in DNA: TGTGCCAGCTCACCAAGTACAGATACGCAGTATTTT.

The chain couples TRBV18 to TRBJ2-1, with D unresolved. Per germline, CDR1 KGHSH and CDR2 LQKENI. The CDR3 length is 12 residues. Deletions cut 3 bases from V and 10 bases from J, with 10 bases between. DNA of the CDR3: TGTGCCAGCTCACCGGGCATGGGAGAGCAGTTCTTC. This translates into CASSPGMGEQFF.

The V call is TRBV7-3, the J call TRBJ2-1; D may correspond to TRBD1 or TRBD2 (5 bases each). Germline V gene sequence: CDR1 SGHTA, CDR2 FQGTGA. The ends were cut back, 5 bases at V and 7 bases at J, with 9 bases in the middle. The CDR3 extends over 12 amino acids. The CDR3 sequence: CASSPGGNEQFF. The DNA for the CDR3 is TGTGCCAGCAGCCCTGGGGGTAATGAGCAGTTCTTC.

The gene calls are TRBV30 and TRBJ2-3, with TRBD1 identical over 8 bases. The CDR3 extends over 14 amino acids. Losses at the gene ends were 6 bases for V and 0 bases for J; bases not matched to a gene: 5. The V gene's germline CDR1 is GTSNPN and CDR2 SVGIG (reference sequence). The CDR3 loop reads CACQGAFSTDTQYF. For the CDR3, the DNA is TGTGCCTGTCAGGGGGCGTTTAGCACAGATACGCAGTATTTT. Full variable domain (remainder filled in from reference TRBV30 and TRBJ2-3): SQTIHQWPATLVQPVGSPLSLECTVEGTSNPNLYWYRQAAGRGLQLLFYSVGIGQISSEVPQNLSASRPQDRQFILSSKKLLLSDSGFYLCACQGAFSTDTQYFGPGTRLTVL.

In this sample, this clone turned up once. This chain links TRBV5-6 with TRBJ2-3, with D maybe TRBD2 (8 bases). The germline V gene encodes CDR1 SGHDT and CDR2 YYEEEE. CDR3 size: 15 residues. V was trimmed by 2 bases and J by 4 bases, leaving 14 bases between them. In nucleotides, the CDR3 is TGTGCCAGCAGCTTTTCCGGGAGGGGGCCAGATACGCAGTATTTT. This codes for CASSFSGRGPDTQYF.

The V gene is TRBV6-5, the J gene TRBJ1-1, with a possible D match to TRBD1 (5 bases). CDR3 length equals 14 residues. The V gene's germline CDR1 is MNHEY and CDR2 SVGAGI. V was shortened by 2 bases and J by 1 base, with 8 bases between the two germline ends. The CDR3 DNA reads TGTGCCAGCAGTTACAGGGGTCAGAACACTGAAGCTTTCTTT. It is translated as CASSYRGQNTEAFF.

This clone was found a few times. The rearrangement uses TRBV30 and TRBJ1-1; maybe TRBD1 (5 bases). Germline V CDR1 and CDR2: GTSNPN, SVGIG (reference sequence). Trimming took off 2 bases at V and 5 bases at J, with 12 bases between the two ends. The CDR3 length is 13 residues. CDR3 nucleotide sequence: TGTGCCTGGAGTTCCTACCAGGGTACTGAAGCTTTCTTT. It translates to CAWSSYQGTEAFF.

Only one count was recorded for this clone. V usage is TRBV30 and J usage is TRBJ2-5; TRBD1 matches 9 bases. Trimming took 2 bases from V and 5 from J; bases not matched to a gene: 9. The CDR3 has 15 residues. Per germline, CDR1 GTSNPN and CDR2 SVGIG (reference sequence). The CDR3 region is CAWSTQTGGRETQYF. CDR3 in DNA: TGTGCCTGGAGTACCCAGACAGGGGGGCGGGAGACCCAGTACTTC.

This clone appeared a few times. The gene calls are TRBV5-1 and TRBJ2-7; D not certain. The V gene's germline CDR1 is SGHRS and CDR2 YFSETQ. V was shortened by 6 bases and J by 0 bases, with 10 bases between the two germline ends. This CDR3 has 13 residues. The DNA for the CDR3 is TGCGCCAGCATTGCCCCGAGCTCCTACGAGCAGTACTTC. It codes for CASIAPSSYEQYF.